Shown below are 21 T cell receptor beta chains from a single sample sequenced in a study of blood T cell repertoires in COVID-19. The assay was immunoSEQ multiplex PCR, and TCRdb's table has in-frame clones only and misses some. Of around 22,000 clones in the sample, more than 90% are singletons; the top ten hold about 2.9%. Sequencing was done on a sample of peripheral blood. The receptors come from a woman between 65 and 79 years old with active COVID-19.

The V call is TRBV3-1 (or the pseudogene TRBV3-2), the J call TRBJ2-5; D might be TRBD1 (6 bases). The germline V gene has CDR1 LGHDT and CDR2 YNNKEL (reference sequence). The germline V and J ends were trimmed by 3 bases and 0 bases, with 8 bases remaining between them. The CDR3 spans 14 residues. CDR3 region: CASSQHRDQETQYF. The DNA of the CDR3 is TGTGCCAGCAGCCAGCACAGGGACCAAGAGACCCAGTACTTC.

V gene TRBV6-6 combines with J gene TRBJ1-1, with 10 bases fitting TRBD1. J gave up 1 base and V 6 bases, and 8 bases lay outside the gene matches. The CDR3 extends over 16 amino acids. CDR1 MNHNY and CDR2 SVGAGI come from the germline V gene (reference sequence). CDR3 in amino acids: CASSAGTGVRNTEAFF. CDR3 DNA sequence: TGTGCCAGCAGCGCCGGGACAGGGGTGAGGAACACTGAAGCTTTCTTT.

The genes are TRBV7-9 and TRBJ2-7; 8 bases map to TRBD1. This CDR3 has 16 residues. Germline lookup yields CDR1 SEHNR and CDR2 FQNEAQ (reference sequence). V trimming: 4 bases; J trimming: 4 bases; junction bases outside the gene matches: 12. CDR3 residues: CASSSSTGVEGYEQYF. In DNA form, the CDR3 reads TGTGCCAGCAGCTCCTCGACAGGGGTGGAGGGGTACGAGCAGTACTTC.

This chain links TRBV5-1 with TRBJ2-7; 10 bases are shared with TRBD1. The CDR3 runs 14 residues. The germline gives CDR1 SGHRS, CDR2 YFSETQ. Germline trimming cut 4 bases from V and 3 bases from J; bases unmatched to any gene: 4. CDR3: CASSQGQGHYEQYF. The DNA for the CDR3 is TGCGCCAGCAGCCAGGGACAGGGGCACTACGAGCAGTACTTC.

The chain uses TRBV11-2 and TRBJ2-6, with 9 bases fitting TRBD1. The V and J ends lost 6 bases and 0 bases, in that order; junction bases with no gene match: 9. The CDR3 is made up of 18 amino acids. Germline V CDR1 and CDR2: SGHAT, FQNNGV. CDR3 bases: TGTGCCAGCAGACCTCCGGGACAGGGATTCTCTGGGGCCAACGTCCTGACTTTC. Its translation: CASRPPGQGFSGANVLTF.

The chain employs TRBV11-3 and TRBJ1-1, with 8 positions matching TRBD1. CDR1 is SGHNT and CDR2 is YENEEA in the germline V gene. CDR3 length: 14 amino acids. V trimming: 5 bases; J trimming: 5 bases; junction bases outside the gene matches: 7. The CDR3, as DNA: TGTGCCAGCAGCCCCGACAGGGGTCGAACTGAAGCTTTCTTT. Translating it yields CASSPDRGRTEAFF.

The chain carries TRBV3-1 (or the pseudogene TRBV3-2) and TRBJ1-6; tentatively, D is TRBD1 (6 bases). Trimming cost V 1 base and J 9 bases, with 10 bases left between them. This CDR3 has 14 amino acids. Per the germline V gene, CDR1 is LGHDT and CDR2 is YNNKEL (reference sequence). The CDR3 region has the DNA TGTGCCAGCAGCCAAGCGGGGGGCGGTTCACCCCTCCACTTT. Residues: CASSQAGGGSPLHF.

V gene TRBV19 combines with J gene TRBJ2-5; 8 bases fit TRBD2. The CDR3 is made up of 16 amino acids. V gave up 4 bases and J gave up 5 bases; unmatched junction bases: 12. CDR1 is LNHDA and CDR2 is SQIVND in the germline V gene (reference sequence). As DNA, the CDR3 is TGTGCCAGTAGTAACAGCGGGAGATGGGAAGGCGAGACCCAGTACTTC. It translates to CASSNSGRWEGETQYF.

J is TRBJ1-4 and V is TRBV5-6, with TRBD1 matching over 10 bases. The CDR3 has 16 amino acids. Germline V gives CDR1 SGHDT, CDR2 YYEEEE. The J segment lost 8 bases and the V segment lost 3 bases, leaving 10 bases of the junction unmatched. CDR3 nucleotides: TGTGCCAGCAGCTCCTTGCGAGGACAGGGGGGCGAAAAACTGTTTTTT. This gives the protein CASSSLRGQGGEKLFF. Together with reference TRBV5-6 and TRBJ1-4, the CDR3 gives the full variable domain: DAGVTQSPTHLIKTRGQQVTLRCSPKSGHDTVSWYQQALGQGPQFIFQYYEEEERQRGNFPDRFSGHQFPNYSSELNVNALLLGDSALYLCASSSLRGQGGEKLFFGSGTQLSVL.

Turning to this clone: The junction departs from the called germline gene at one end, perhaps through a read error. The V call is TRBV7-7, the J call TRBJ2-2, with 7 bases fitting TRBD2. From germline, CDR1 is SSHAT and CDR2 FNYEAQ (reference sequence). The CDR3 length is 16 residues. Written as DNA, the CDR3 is TGTGCTAGCAGCCTCGCGGAGCTAGCGGCCACCGGGGAGCTGTTTTTT. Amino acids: CASSLAELAATGELFF. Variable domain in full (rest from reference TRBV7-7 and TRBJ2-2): GAGVSQSPRYKVTKRGQDVTLRCDPISSHATLYWYQQALGQGPEFLTYFNYEAQPDKSGLPSDRFSAERPEGSISTLTIQRTEQRDSAMYRCASSLAELAATGELFFGEGSRLTVL.

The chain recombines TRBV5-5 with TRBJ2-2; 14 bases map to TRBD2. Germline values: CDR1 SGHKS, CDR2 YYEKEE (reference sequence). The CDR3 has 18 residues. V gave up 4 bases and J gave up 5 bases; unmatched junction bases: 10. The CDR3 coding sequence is TGTGCCAGCAGCCTGAAGGGACTAGCGGGAGTAAATACCGGGGAGCTGTTTTTT. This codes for CASSLKGLAGVNTGELFF.

As DNA, the CDR3 is TGTGCCAGCAGTTCCTCCCAGGGACTAGCGGATCCCACGGTGGTAGAGACCCAGTACTTC. It specifies CASSSSQGLADPTVVETQYF. The chain recombines TRBV28 with TRBJ2-5, with 11 bases aligning to TRBD2. CDR1 is MDHEN, CDR2 SYDVKM, per germline. The CDR3 totals 20 residues. J lost 4 bases, V lost 4 bases, and 20 bases had no gene match.

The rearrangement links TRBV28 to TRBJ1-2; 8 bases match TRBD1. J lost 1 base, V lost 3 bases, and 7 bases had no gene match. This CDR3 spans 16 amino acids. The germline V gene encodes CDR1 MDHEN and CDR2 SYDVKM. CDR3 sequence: CASSLTGVKINYGYTF. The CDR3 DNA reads TGTGCCAGCAGTTTGACAGGGGTTAAGATTAACTATGGCTACACCTTC.

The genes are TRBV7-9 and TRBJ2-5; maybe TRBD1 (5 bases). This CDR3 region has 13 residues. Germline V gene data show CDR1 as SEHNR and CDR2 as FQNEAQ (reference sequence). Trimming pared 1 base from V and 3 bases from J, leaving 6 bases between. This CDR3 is CASSLVREETQYF. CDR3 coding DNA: TGTGCCAGCAGCTTAGTCAGGGAAGAGACCCAGTACTTC.

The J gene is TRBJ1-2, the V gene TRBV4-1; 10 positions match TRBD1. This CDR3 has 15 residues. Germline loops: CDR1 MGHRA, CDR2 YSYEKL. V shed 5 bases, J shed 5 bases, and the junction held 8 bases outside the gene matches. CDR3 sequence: CASSSTGGASYGYTF. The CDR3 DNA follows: TGCGCCAGCAGCTCGACAGGGGGCGCCAGTTATGGCTACACCTTC.

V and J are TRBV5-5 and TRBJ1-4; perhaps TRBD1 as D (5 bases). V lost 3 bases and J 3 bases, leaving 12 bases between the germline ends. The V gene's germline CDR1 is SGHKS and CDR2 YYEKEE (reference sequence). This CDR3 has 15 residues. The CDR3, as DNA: TGTGCCAGCAGCTGGGGGGAGATTCCTAATGAAAAACTGTTTTTT. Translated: CASSWGEIPNEKLFF.

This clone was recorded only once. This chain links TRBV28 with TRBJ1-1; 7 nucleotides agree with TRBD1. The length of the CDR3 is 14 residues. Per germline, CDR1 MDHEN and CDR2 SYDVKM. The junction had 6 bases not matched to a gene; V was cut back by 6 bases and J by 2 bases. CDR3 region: CASRTGTANTEAFF. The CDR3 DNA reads TGTGCCAGCAGGACCGGGACAGCTAACACTGAAGCTTTCTTT.

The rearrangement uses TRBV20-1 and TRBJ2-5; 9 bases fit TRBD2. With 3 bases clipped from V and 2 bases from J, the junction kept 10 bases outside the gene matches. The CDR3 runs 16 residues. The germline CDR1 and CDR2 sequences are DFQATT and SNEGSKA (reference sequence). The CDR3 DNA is TGCAGTGCTAGTATGGCGGGAGGGATAGGGCAAGAGACCCAGTACTTC. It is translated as CSASMAGGIGQETQYF.

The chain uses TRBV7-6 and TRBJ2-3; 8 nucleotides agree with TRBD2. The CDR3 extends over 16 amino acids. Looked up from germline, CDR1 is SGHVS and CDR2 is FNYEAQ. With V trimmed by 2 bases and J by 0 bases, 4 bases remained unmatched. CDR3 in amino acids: CASSLIASGSTDTQYF. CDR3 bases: TGTGCCAGCAGCTTAATCGCTAGCGGGAGCACAGATACGCAGTATTTT. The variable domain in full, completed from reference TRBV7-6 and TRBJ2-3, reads GAGVSQSPRYKVTKRGQDVALRCDPISGHVSLYWYRQALGQGPEFLTYFNYEAQQDKSGLPNDRFSAERPEGSISTLTIQRTEQRDSAMYRCASSLIASGSTDTQYFGPGTRLTVL.

In DNA form, the CDR3 reads TGCAGCGTTGGGACAGTGTTGAGGGAGACCCAGTACTTC. Amino acids: CSVGTVLRETQYF. This rearrangement joins TRBV29-1 to TRBJ2-5; D is perhaps TRBD1 (6 bases). The germline V and J ends were trimmed by 4 bases and 5 bases, with 14 bases remaining between them. Germline V lookup: CDR1 SQVTM, CDR2 ANQGSEA. The CDR3 is 13 amino acids.

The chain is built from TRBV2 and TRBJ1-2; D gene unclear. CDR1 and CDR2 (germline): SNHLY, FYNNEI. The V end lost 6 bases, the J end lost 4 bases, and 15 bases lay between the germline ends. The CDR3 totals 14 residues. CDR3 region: CASRLETELYGYTF. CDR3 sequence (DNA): TGTGCCAGCAGACTCGAAACGGAGCTCTATGGCTACACCTTC.